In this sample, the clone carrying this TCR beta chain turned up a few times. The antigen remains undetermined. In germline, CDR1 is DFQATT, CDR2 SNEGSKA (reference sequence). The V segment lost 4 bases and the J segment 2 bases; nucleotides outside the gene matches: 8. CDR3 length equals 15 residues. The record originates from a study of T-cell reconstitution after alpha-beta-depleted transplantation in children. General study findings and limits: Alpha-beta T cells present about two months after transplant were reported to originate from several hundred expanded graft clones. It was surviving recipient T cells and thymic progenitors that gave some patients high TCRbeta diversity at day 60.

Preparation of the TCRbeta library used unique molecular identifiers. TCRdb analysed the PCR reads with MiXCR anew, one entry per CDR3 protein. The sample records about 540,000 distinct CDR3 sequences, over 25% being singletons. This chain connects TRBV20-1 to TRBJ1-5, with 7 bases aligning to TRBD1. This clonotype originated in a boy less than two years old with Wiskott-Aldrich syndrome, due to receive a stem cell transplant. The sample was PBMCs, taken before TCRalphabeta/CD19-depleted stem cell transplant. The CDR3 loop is CSATRQGGRNQPQHF. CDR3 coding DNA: TGCAGTGCTACCAGACAGGGTGGGCGCAATCAGCCCCAGCATTTT.